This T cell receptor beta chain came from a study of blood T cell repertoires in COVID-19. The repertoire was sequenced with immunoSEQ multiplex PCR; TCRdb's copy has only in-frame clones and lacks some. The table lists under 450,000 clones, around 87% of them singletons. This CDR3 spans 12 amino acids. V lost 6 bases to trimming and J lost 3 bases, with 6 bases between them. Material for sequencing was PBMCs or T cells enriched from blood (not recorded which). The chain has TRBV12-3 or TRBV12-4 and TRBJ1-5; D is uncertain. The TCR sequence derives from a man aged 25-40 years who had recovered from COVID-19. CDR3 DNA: TGTGCCAGCAGAGCTTCCAATCAGCCCCAGCATTTT. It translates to CASRASNQPQHF.